The next 9 T cell receptor beta chains were all read from a single sample in a study of blood T cell repertoires in COVID-19 (dated by TCRdb to 2020 to 2021). Library preparation was by the immunoSEQ multiplex PCR assay. The table comes from immuneACCESS by way of TCRdb, which keeps in-frame sequences with V and J called. Part of the clones is missing from these tables; in studies checked, under half for an unresolved V gene and the rest for unknown reasons. A total of 45,000 or so clones appear in this sample, around 87% of them only once. The ten largest clones represent 2% to 2.5% of the sample. The sequencing sample was made of peripheral blood. These receptors were collected from a woman aged 80 or over with COVID-19, enrolled during active disease.

The V and J genes are TRBV9 and TRBJ1-1; 7 nucleotides match TRBD1. This CDR3 contains 18 residues. Germline CDR1 reads SGDLS; CDR2 reads YYNGEE. V dropped 3 bases and J dropped 8; count of bases not matched to a gene: 22. Here the CDR3 DNA reads TGTGCCAGCAGCGCCCTGGGCCCGGGACAGCGTAACTCGCGAGAAGCTTTCTTT. This translates into CASSALGPGQRNSREAFF. Filled out from reference TRBV9 and TRBJ1-1, the complete variable domain reads DSGVTQTPKHLITATGQRVTLRCSPRSGDLSVYWYQQSLDQGLQFLIQYYNGEERAKGNILERFSAQQFPDLHSELNLSSLELGDSALYFCASSALGPGQRNSREAFFGQGTRLTVV.

The rearrangement links TRBV12-3 or TRBV12-4 to TRBJ1-1; D uncertain. V dropped 6 bases and J dropped 1 base, with 9 bases sitting between them. This CDR3 spans 13 amino acids. The chain's CDR3 is CASRDLANTEAFF. Written as DNA, the CDR3 is TGTGCCAGCAGGGACTTAGCGAACACTGAAGCTTTCTTT.

This clone appeared a few times. DNA for the CDR3: TGTGCCAGTAGTATCGCGAAAGGGGCGCATGGAAACACCATATATTTT. Translating gives CASSIAKGAHGNTIYF. The V gene is TRBV19, the J gene TRBJ1-3, with TRBD1 as a possible D gene (5 bases). V was trimmed by 3 bases and J by 3 bases, leaving 15 bases between them. This CDR3 is 16 amino acids long. Per germline, CDR1 LNHDA and CDR2 SQIVND (reference sequence).

The chain carries TRBV5-1 and TRBJ1-4; 9 bases line up with TRBD1. CDR3 length: 16 residues. Trimming cost V 4 bases and J 0 bases; bases outside gene matches: 4. Germline V lookup: CDR1 SGHRS, CDR2 YFSETQ. The CDR3 is CASSPDRGATNEKLFF. CDR3 DNA sequence: TGCGCCAGCAGCCCCGACAGGGGGGCAACTAATGAAAAACTGTTTTTT.

V gene TRBV6-5 combines with J gene TRBJ1-2; D is perhaps TRBD1 (6 bases). CDR1 MNHEY and CDR2 SVGAGI come from the germline V gene. The CDR3 loop spans 12 amino acids. Trimming removed 4 bases at V and 8 bases at J, with 11 bases between. This CDR3 is CASSWTVSGYTF. DNA of the CDR3: TGTGCCAGCAGTTGGACAGTCAGCGGCTACACCTTC.

This clone was counted a few times. The chain combines TRBV3-1 (or the pseudogene TRBV3-2) with TRBJ1-1; unclear D gene. Germline CDR1 reads LGHDT; CDR2 reads YNNKEL (reference sequence). V gave up 1 base and J gave up 10 bases, with 13 bases separating them. CDR3 length: 13 residues. CDR3 loop: CASSQAVPPGAFF. The CDR3 region has the DNA TGTGCCAGCAGCCAAGCAGTACCGCCGGGAGCTTTCTTT.

V usage is TRBV5-1 and J usage is TRBJ1-1; no definite D call. The length of the CDR3 is 15 residues. The germline V and J ends were trimmed by 4 bases and 5 bases, with 18 bases remaining between them. CDR1 and CDR2 from the germline V gene are SGHRS and YFSETQ. The CDR3 sequence: CASSPYGTGGTEAFF. For the CDR3, the DNA is TGCGCCAGCAGCCCCTACGGCACCGGAGGGACTGAAGCTTTCTTT.

This chain links TRBV11-3 with TRBJ1-1; D remains unclear. Trimming took 5 bases from V and 3 from J, leaving 13 bases between them. The CDR3 contains 14 residues. From germline, CDR1 is SGHNT and CDR2 YENEEA. CDR3 sequence reads: CASSPSRQDTEAFF. As DNA, the CDR3 is TGTGCCAGCAGCCCCAGTCGGCAGGACACTGAAGCTTTCTTT.

The chain recombines TRBV3-1 (or the pseudogene TRBV3-2) with TRBJ1-2; 12 positions agree with TRBD1. V lost 4 bases and J lost 2; bases outside the gene matches: 2. The CDR3 runs 15 residues. The germline gives CDR1 LGHDT, CDR2 YNNKEL (reference sequence). The CDR3 spells CASSLGTGGNYGYTF. Here the CDR3 DNA reads TGTGCCAGCAGCCTTGGGACAGGGGGCAACTATGGCTACACCTTC.